A single sample is the source of the 10 T cell receptor beta chains below, sequenced in a study of radiation and T cells in renal cell carcinoma. This sample's time point: baseline pretreatment blood. This sample's treatment: 15 Gy SBRT to primary tumor, nephrectomy 4 weeks later. Some clones are missing from TCRdb's copy, which holds only in-frame ones; the method was immunoSEQ multiplex PCR. The sample shows about 140,000 clones, over 65% of them seen only once. This specimen consisted of blood, obtained from a patient whose treatment included radiotherapy and nephrectomy. The receptors derive from a woman aged 50 to 60 with renal cell carcinoma.

The J gene is TRBJ1-4, the V gene TRBV4-3; D is unresolved. CDR3 length equals 16 residues. Germline assignment: CDR1 LGHNA and CDR2 YSLEER. Trimming stripped 0 bases from V and 8 bases from J, with 16 bases between. This CDR3 is CASSQDKVPPYEKLFF. The CDR3 nucleotides read TGCGCCAGCAGCCAAGACAAGGTCCCCCCTTACGAAAAACTGTTTTTT.

The J gene is TRBJ1-5, the V gene TRBV28; 8 nucleotides line up with TRBD1. The CDR3 runs 14 residues. Germline loops: CDR1 MDHEN, CDR2 SYDVKM. The trim removed 6 bases at V and 2 bases at J, leaving 3 bases unmatched. The CDR3: CASREGQGNQPQHF. The CDR3 nucleotides are TGTGCCAGCAGGGAGGGACAGGGCAATCAGCCCCAGCATTTT.

CDR3 DNA sequence: TGCGCCAGCAGCTTGTTTGGCGGGAACACCGGGGAGCTGTTTTTT. Translation gives CASSLFGGNTGELFF. The chain recombines TRBV5-1 with TRBJ2-2, with unresolved D. The CDR3 consists of 15 residues. V was clipped by 1 base and J by 1 base, with 8 bases between them. Germline CDR1 and CDR2: SGHRS and YFSETQ.

The V gene is TRBV28, the J gene TRBJ2-3; D gene ambiguous. The CDR3 is made up of 11 amino acids. Germline V gene data show CDR1 as MDHEN and CDR2 as SYDVKM. V was pared by 6 bases and J by 0 bases, with 1 base between. CDR3 nucleotide sequence: TGTGCCAGCAGGAGCACAGATACGCAGTATTTT. Residues: CASRSTDTQYF. Combining the CDR3 with reference TRBV28 and TRBJ2-3 gives the whole variable domain DVKVTQSSRYLVKRTGEKVFLECVQDMDHENMFWYRQDPGLGLRLIYFSYDVKMKEKGDIPEGYSVSREKKERFSLILESASTNQTSMYLCASRSTDTQYFGPGTRLTVL.

The chain employs TRBV25-1 and TRBJ1-5, with D possibly matching TRBD1 (6 bases). Per germline, CDR1 MGHDK and CDR2 SYGVNS. Between the trimmed V and J ends, which lost 2 bases and 3 bases, there was a span of 11 bases. The CDR3 totals 15 residues. The CDR3 spells CASSETGIFNQPQHF. For the CDR3, the DNA is TGTGCCAGCAGTGAAACAGGGATTTTCAATCAGCCCCAGCATTTT.

The chain links TRBV5-6 to TRBJ2-3, with 10 bases that match TRBD1. Losses at the gene ends were 4 bases for V and 3 bases for J; bases not matched to a gene: 5. CDR3 length: 15 residues. CDR1 and CDR2 (germline): SGHDT, YYEEEE. CDR3 residues: CASSVDRGQTDTQYF. The CDR3 nucleotides read TGTGCCAGCAGCGTAGACAGGGGGCAAACAGATACGCAGTATTTT.

V usage is TRBV14 and J usage is TRBJ2-5; D tentatively fits TRBD1 or TRBD2 (5 bases each). The CDR3 has 13 residues. Germline CDR1 is SGHDN and CDR2 is FVKESK. Trimming took 8 bases from V and 4 from J, leaving 14 bases between them. In DNA form, the CDR3 reads TGTGCCAGCGGGACCACAGGCAGAGAGACCCAGTACTTC. Residues: CASGTTGRETQYF.

The rearrangement uses TRBV7-9 and TRBJ2-1; 9 positions agree with TRBD2. Germline V lookup: CDR1 SEHNR, CDR2 FQNEAQ (reference sequence). The CDR3 has 17 amino acids. J gave up 6 bases and V 2 bases, and 11 bases lay outside the gene matches. CDR3 protein: CASSLRPSGASSNEQFF. The CDR3 bases are TGTGCCAGCAGCTTACGCCCTAGCGGGGCTTCATCCAATGAGCAGTTCTTC.

The chain employs TRBV9 and TRBJ2-7; 7 bases align to TRBD2. CDR1 and CDR2 (germline): SGDLS, YYNGEE. The CDR3 loop spans 13 amino acids. After removal of 2 bases from V and 6 bases from J, the junction contained 5 bases not matched to a gene. In DNA form, the CDR3 reads TGTGCCAGCAGCGTGAGCGGGATGGGCGAGCAGTACTTC. Translating gives CASSVSGMGEQYF.

The J gene is TRBJ1-3, the V gene TRBV9; 7 bases line up with TRBD1. Germline loops: CDR1 SGDLS, CDR2 YYNGEE. Trimming took 0 bases from V and 1 from J; bases not matched to a gene: 7. The CDR3 sequence is 17 residues long. The CDR3 loop is CASSVDGTENSGNTIYF. DNA for the CDR3: TGTGCCAGCAGCGTAGACGGGACAGAGAATTCTGGAAACACCATATATTTT. Supplemented by reference TRBV9 and TRBJ1-3, the full variable domain reads DSGVTQTPKHLITATGQRVTLRCSPRSGDLSVYWYQQSLDQGLQFLIQYYNGEERAKGNILERFSAQQFPDLHSELNLSSLELGDSALYFCASSVDGTENSGNTIYFGEGSWLTVV.